This TCR beta chain was retrieved from a study of cytomegalovirus exposure and HLA in healthy donors. Study context: Sequencing of 150 million to 200 million T cells in an earlier analysis found 95 million to 120 million unique TCR beta sequences. Regarding the study as a whole: When a later analysis compared HLA-associated TCR beta chains with equally common others, the HLA-associated chains turned out to be more clonally expanded and to have lower generation probabilities. Using the classifier, cytomegalovirus status was reportedly diagnosed with high specificity and sensitivity. It was reported in a later analysis that an Asian-associated ancestry cluster showed fewer N-insertions than the roughly 670-donor mean.

The primer mix had 60 Vbeta and 13 Jbeta primers. Sequenced by immunoSEQ multiplex PCR; TCRdb stores in-frame clones only, minus some. Of roughly 200,000 clones listed, 87% are singletons. The CDR3 is 20 residues long. V lost 4 bases to trimming and J lost 4 bases; unmatched junction nucleotides: 13. Germline V gene lookup returns CDR1 SGHRS and CDR2 YFSETQ. In the case of this clone: Its cognate antigen is unknown.

The chain has TRBV5-1 and TRBJ2-2; 16 nucleotides align to TRBD2. Input material: PBMCs. The receptor's source is a man aged 30 to 39 in good health and CMV-seronegative. The CDR3 is CASSNQPGLAGGPGTGELFF. CDR3 bases: TGCGCCAGCAGCAACCAACCGGGACTAGCGGGGGGGCCGGGCACCGGGGAGCTGTTTTTT.